The 28 T cell receptor beta chains below come from one sample, sequenced in a study of PD-1 blockade in classical Hodgkin lymphoma (dated by TCRdb to about 2020). The sample's time point label, decoded: cycle 4 day 1 (C4D1), after less than 7 weeks of nivolumab. Relapse after autologous stem cell transplantation had occurred in all trial patients, and cohorts A, B and C were distinguished by prior brentuximab vedotin exposure. A Miltenyi CD8+ T cell isolation kit was used for magnetic negative selection to purify CD8+ T cells from thawed PBMCs. The receptor library was made with the immunoSEQ multiplex PCR assay. TCRdb provides this immuneACCESS table in a form limited to in-frame rearrangements. Some clones are lacking; in checked studies, under half of them reflect an unresolved V gene, and why the rest are absent is not known. In all, the sample holds approximately 21,000 clones, and around 84% of those were seen once. The top ten clonotypes cover 6.5% to 8% of the sample.

Sequenced here: CD8+ T cells from blood, sampled before the fourth cycle of nivolumab. These receptors all stem from a human donor with classical Hodgkin lymphoma.

The J gene is TRBJ1-1, the V gene TRBV7-9; no clear D. The CDR3 has 13 residues. From germline, CDR1 is SEHNR and CDR2 FQNEAQ (reference sequence). With 3 bases removed from V and 3 bases from J, the gap between germline ends came to 8 bases. This CDR3 is CASSFPGYTEAFF. The DNA for the CDR3 is TGTGCCAGCAGCTTCCCAGGTTACACTGAAGCTTTCTTT. The full variable domain, completed using reference TRBV7-9 and TRBJ1-1, is DTGVSQNPRHKITKRGQNVTFRCDPISEHNRLYWYRQTLGQGPEFLTYFQNEAQLEKSRLLSDRFSAERPKGSFSTLEIQRTEQGDSAMYLCASSFPGYTEAFFGQGTRLTVV.

Here the CDR3 DNA reads TGTGCCAGCAGCCCACGTGGGGTGGACTATAATTCACCCCTCCACTTT. Its protein is CASSPRGVDYNSPLHF. V is TRBV13 and J is TRBJ1-6, with D unclear. The CDR3 is 16 residues long. Trimming removed 5 bases from V and 3 bases from J, with 14 bases in between. Germline CDR1 PRHDT, CDR2 FYEKMQ (reference sequence).

The chain carries TRBV25-1 and TRBJ1-1; D might be TRBD1 (5 bases). This CDR3 has 15 residues. Trimming cost V 4 bases and J 3 bases, with 15 bases left between them. Germline lookup yields CDR1 MGHDK and CDR2 SYGVNS. CDR3 nucleotides: TGTGCCAGCAGTGGATACATATCGGGGGACACTGAAGCTTTCTTT. Translating it yields CASSGYISGDTEAFF.

The CDR3 sequence: CASSPGSYEQYF. CDR3 DNA sequence: TGTGCCAGCAGCCCAGGATCCTACGAGCAGTACTTC. This chain links TRBV7-9 with TRBJ2-7; no definite D call. Trimming took off 5 bases at V and 1 base at J, with 6 bases between the two ends. The CDR3 is made up of 12 amino acids. Germline V lookup: CDR1 SEHNR, CDR2 FQNEAQ (reference sequence).

This clone has only one observation. The CDR3 bases are TGTGCCAGCAGCGATATAACAGGGCTGAGCACTGAAGCTTTCTTT. Translating it yields CASSDITGLSTEAFF. This chain joins TRBV9 and TRBJ1-1, with D maybe TRBD1 (6 bases). CDR3 length equals 15 residues. From germline, CDR1 is SGDLS and CDR2 YYNGEE. Trimming shortened V by 3 bases and J by 4 bases, and 16 bases separated the two germline ends.

The J gene is TRBJ1-1, the V gene TRBV19, with TRBD1 matching over 10 bases. Germline CDR1 LNHDA, CDR2 SQIVND (reference sequence). The length of the CDR3 is 13 residues. V trimming: 6 bases; J trimming: 6 bases; junction bases outside the gene matches: 4. This chain's CDR3 is CASSIGTGAEAFF. The CDR3 DNA follows: TGTGCCAGTAGCATTGGGACAGGGGCTGAAGCTTTCTTT.

This chain links TRBV11-3 with TRBJ2-3; D call uncertain. The germline CDR1 and CDR2 sequences are SGHNT and YENEEA. Trimming took 3 bases from V and 5 from J, leaving 9 bases between them. This CDR3 is 13 amino acids long. The CDR3 DNA reads TGTGCCAGCAGCTTCTCGAATGGAGATACGCAGTATTTT. Residues: CASSFSNGDTQYF. Full variable domain (outside the CDR3, taken from reference TRBV11-3 and TRBJ2-3): EAGVVQSPRYKIIEKKQPVAFWCNPISGHNTLYWYLQNLGQGPELLIRYENEEAVDDSQLPKDRFSAERLKGVDSTLKIQPAELGDSAVYLCASSFSNGDTQYFGPGTRLTVL.

The chain recombines TRBV7-6 with TRBJ2-1; D unclear. The length of the CDR3 is 13 residues. Trimming removed 0 bases at V and 10 bases at J, with 10 bases between. The germline CDR1 and CDR2 sequences are SGHVS and FNYEAQ. CDR3 DNA sequence: TGTGCCAGCAGCTTAGCGTTGGGATTAGAGCAGTTCTTC. Translated: CASSLALGLEQFF. The whole variable domain, filled in from reference TRBV7-6 and TRBJ2-1, reads GAGVSQSPRYKVTKRGQDVALRCDPISGHVSLYWYRQALGQGPEFLTYFNYEAQQDKSGLPNDRFSAERPEGSISTLTIQRTEQRDSAMYRCASSLALGLEQFFGPGTRLTVL.

The rearrangement uses TRBV6-4 and TRBJ1-1; TRBD1 aligns across 7 bases. The CDR3 totals 14 residues. Germline V gives CDR1 MRHNA, CDR2 SNTAGT. With 6 bases clipped from V and 5 bases from J, the junction kept 9 bases outside the gene matches. CDR3 nucleotides: TGTGCCAGCAGCTCAGGGGGATCGAGGACTGAAGCTTTCTTT. Protein product: CASSSGGSRTEAFF.

CDR3 region: CASSYAKKGEAFF. The CDR3 nucleotides read TGTGCCAGCAGTTACGCCAAGAAGGGGGAAGCTTTCTTT. The genes are TRBV6-6 and TRBJ1-1; the D gene is possibly TRBD1 (5 bases). The CDR3 runs 13 residues. Per the germline V gene, CDR1 is MNHNY and CDR2 is SVGAGI (reference sequence). V was pared by 2 bases and J by 8 bases, with 12 bases between.

The V call is TRBV4-2, the J call TRBJ1-2; a possible D gene is TRBD1 (6 bases). The CDR3 runs to 14 residues. V was shortened by 1 base and J by 5 bases, with 11 bases between the two germline ends. Looked up from germline, CDR1 is LGHNA and CDR2 is YNFKEQ. The CDR3 sequence is CASSQGDRLYGYTF. In nucleotides, the CDR3 is TGTGCCAGCAGCCAAGGAGACAGGCTTTATGGCTACACCTTC.

The rearrangement joins TRBV5-1 to TRBJ1-4; perhaps TRBD1 as D (6 bases). Germline CDR1 SGHRS, CDR2 YFSETQ. The germline V and J ends were trimmed by 2 bases and 5 bases, with 16 bases remaining between them. The CDR3 loop spans 16 amino acids. Here the CDR3 reads CASSFDRNRENEKLFF. Here the CDR3 DNA reads TGCGCCAGCAGCTTCGACAGGAATCGAGAGAATGAAAAACTGTTTTTT.

This rearrangement joins TRBV28 to TRBJ2-7, with D maybe TRBD1 (5 bases). Germline CDR1 is MDHEN and CDR2 is SYDVKM. Trimming shortened V by 5 bases and J by 5 bases, and 10 bases separated the two germline ends. CDR3 length: 12 amino acids. DNA of the CDR3: TGTGCCAGCAGTACAACAGGAGACGAGCAGTACTTC. The encoded protein is CASSTTGDEQYF.

This chain joins TRBV6-5 and TRBJ2-4, with D perhaps being TRBD1 or TRBD2 (5 bases each). Deletions cut 0 bases from V and 8 bases from J, with 14 bases between. The CDR3 contains 15 residues. The germline V gene has CDR1 MNHEY and CDR2 SVGAGI. Here the CDR3 reads CASSYSTGGGDIQYF. The CDR3 nucleotides are TGTGCCAGCAGTTACTCAACAGGAGGAGGTGACATTCAGTACTTC.

J is TRBJ2-1 and V is TRBV4-1; 8 bases fit TRBD2. CDR3 length: 17 amino acids. CDR1 and CDR2 (germline): MGHRA, YSYEKL. The V and J ends lost 0 bases and 0 bases, in that order; junction bases with no gene match: 4. In nucleotides, the CDR3 is TGCGCCAGCAGCCAAGACGGCAGCGGGGGCTCCTACAATGAGCAGTTCTTC. Amino acids: CASSQDGSGGSYNEQFF.

J is TRBJ1-1 and V is TRBV5-1; 8 bases fit TRBD1. CDR1 SGHRS and CDR2 YFSETQ come from the germline V gene. The V and J ends lost 4 bases and 1 base, in that order; junction bases with no gene match: 9. This CDR3 is built from 16 residues. CDR3 nucleotides: TGCGCCAGCAGCACTCCGACAGGGGCCTCGAACACTGAAGCTTTCTTT. This translates into CASSTPTGASNTEAFF.

V usage is TRBV28 and J usage is TRBJ1-6; TRBD1 is a possible D gene (6 bases). V was cut by 6 bases and J by 7 bases, with 16 bases left in between. This CDR3 comprises 15 residues. Germline V CDR1 and CDR2: MDHEN, SYDVKM. The CDR3 sequence: CASRNRGGPNSPLHF. The CDR3 coding sequence is TGTGCCAGCAGAAATCGGGGGGGGCCAAATTCACCCCTCCACTTT.

This chain uses TRBV7-2 with TRBJ2-7, with no clear D. Germline lookup yields CDR1 SGHTA and CDR2 FQGNSA. The CDR3 spans 14 residues. V was clipped by 5 bases and J by 1 base, with 12 bases between them. The CDR3 spells CASSPVSSSYEQYF. CDR3 nucleotides: TGTGCCAGCAGCCCGGTTAGCAGTTCCTACGAGCAGTACTTC. The entire variable domain, with the rest obtained from reference TRBV7-2 and TRBJ2-7, is as follows: GAGVSQSPSNKVTEKGKDVELRCDPISGHTALYWYRQSLGQGLEFLIYFQGNSAPDKSGLPSDRFSAERTGGSVSTLTIQRTQQEDSAVYLCASSPVSSSYEQYFGPGTRLTVT.

V is TRBV4-1 and J is TRBJ2-3; weak D call: TRBD2 (5 bases). V lost 1 base, J lost 5 bases, and 16 bases lay in between. CDR3 length equals 16 residues. Germline CDR1 reads MGHRA; CDR2 reads YSYEKL. CDR3 sequence reads: CASSQGVGGQQDTQYF. The CDR3 coding sequence is TGCGCCAGCAGCCAAGGGGTGGGCGGGCAGCAAGATACGCAGTATTTT.

The chain employs TRBV25-1 and TRBJ2-7, with unresolved D. Trimming stripped 0 bases from V and 6 bases from J, with 12 bases between. The CDR3 runs to 14 residues. Germline values: CDR1 MGHDK, CDR2 SYGVNS. CDR3 DNA sequence: TGTGCCAGCAGTGAATATCAGCTTTCGGGCGAGCAGTACTTC. Protein product: CASSEYQLSGEQYF.

The CDR3 DNA sequence: TGCGCCAGCAGCTTGGGAGCGGTCGCTGAAGCTTTCTTT. This codes for CASSLGAVAEAFF. V gene TRBV5-1 combines with J gene TRBJ1-1; D is ambiguous. The germline V and J ends were trimmed by 0 bases and 6 bases, with 9 bases remaining between them. The CDR3 runs to 13 residues. Germline V gives CDR1 SGHRS, CDR2 YFSETQ.

The chain carries TRBV27 and TRBJ2-5, with 10 bases fitting TRBD2. Trimming took 6 bases from V and 5 from J; bases not matched to a gene: 6. Germline CDR1 MNHEY, CDR2 SMNVEV (reference sequence). CDR3 length: 14 amino acids. CDR3 protein: CASRLAGVGETQYF. The CDR3, as DNA: TGTGCCAGCAGGCTAGCGGGGGTGGGCGAGACCCAGTACTTC.

This sequence joins TRBV6-4 and TRBJ1-2, with D perhaps TRBD1 (5 bases). The germline CDR1 and CDR2 sequences are MRHNA and SNTAGT. Trimming shortened V by 0 bases and J by 4 bases, and 15 bases separated the two germline ends. There are 16 residues in the CDR3. CDR3 DNA: TGTGCCAGCAGTGACTCTAACAGGACGGCAATCTATGGCTACACCTTC. It encodes CASSDSNRTAIYGYTF.

A few counts support this clone. This chain connects TRBV27 to TRBJ1-2; maybe TRBD1 (5 bases). The V end was cut by 3 bases, the J end by 2 bases, with 7 bases between. CDR3 length equals 13 residues. CDR1 MNHEY and CDR2 SMNVEV come from the germline V gene (reference sequence). CDR3 nucleotides: TGTGCCAGCAGTTTCGGGACGAACTATGGCTACACCTTC. Protein product: CASSFGTNYGYTF.

The chain uses TRBV29-1 and TRBJ1-2, with D possibly matching TRBD1 (6 bases). Germline CDR1 is SQVTM and CDR2 is ANQGSEA. Between the trimmed V and J ends, which lost 0 bases and 5 bases, there was a span of 10 bases. The CDR3 has 13 residues. The CDR3 DNA sequence: TGCAGCGTTGAAGACAGGACAGCTTATGGCTACACCTTC. Translated: CSVEDRTAYGYTF.

The CDR3 bases are TGTGCTAGTGGTTTGGTAGGTGGGGACACCGGGGAGCTGTTTTTT. Encoded protein: CASGLVGGDTGELFF. The rearrangement joins TRBV12-5 to TRBJ2-2; D gene ambiguous. CDR3 length equals 15 residues. Germline V gives CDR1 LGHNT, CDR2 FRNRAP. V was trimmed by 0 bases and J by 3 bases, leaving 8 bases between them.

V is TRBV4-3 and J is TRBJ2-7; D is perhaps TRBD1 (6 bases). The germline gives CDR1 LGHNA, CDR2 YSLEER. The CDR3 sequence is 15 residues long. Trimming stripped 2 bases from V and 1 base from J, with 12 bases between. CDR3 residues: CASSQFLGQSYEQYF. The CDR3 nucleotides are TGCGCCAGCAGCCAATTTCTCGGACAGTCCTACGAGCAGTACTTC.

The chain has TRBV11-3 and TRBJ2-2, with D possibly TRBD1 on 5 matching bases. CDR1 and CDR2 from the germline V gene are SGHNT and YENEEA. This CDR3 has 15 residues. V lost 3 bases, J lost 0 bases, and 8 bases lay in between. CDR3 nucleotide sequence: TGTGCCAGCAGCTTGTTCAGGGCGAACACCGGGGAGCTGTTTTTT. Translated: CASSLFRANTGELFF.